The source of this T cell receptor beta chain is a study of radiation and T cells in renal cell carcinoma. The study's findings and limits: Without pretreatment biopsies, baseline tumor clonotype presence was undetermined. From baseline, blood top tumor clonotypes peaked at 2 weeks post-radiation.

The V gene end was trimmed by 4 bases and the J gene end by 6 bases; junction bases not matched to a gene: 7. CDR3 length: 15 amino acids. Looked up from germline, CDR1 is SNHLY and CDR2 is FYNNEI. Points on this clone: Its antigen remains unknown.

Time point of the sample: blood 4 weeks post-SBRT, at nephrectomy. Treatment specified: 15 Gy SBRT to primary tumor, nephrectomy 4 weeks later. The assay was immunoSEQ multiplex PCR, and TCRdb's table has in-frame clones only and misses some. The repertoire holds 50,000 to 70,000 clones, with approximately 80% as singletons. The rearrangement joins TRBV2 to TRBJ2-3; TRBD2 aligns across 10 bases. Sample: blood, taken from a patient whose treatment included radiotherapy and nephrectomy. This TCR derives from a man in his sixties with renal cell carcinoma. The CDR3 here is CASSGASGGVDTQYF. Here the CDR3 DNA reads TGTGCCAGCAGTGGGGCTAGCGGGGGCGTTGATACGCAGTATTTT.